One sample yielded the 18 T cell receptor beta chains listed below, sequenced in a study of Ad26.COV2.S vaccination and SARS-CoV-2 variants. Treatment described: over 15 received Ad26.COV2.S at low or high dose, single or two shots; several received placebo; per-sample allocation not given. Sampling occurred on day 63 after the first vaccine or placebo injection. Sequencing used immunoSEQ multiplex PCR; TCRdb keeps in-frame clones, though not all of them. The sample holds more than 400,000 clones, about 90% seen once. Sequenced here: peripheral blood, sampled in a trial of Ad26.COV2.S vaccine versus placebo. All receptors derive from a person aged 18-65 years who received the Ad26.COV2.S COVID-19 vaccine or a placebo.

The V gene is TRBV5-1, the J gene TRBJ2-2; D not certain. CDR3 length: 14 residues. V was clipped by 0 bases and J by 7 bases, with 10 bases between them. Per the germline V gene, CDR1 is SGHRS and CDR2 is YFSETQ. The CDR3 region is CASSLVGSVGELFF. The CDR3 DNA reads TGCGCCAGCAGCTTGGTGGGCTCGGTCGGGGAGCTGTTTTTT.

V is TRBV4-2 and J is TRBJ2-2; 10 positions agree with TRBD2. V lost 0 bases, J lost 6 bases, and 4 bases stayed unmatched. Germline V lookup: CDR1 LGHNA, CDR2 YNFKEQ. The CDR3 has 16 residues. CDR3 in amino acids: CASSQDRLAGAGELFF. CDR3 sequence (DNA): TGTGCCAGCAGCCAAGATAGGCTAGCGGGAGCCGGGGAGCTGTTTTTT.

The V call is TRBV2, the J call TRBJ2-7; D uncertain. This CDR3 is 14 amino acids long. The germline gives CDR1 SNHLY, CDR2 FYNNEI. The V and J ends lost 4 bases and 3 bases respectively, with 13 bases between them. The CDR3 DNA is TGTGCCAGCAGTGCGGACGGGCCAGTCTACGAGCAGTACTTC. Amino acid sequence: CASSADGPVYEQYF.

The CDR3 is CATSRGGTSSSYEQYF. The CDR3 region has the DNA TGTGCCACCAGCAGAGGCGGGACATCGAGCTCCTACGAGCAGTACTTC. The chain uses TRBV15 and TRBJ2-7; D may match TRBD1 or TRBD2 (6 bases each). Deletions cut 1 base from V and 0 bases from J, with 13 bases between. The CDR3 sequence is 16 residues long. Per germline, CDR1 LNHNV and CDR2 YYDKDF (reference sequence).

The CDR3 DNA sequence: TGTGCCAGCAGCGAGACCCCCATGCGGGAGAACACCGGGGAGCTGTTTTTT. This codes for CASSETPMRENTGELFF. The V and J genes are TRBV9 and TRBJ2-2, with a tentative D call TRBD2 (6 bases). The CDR3 loop spans 17 amino acids. CDR1 is SGDLS and CDR2 is YYNGEE in the germline V gene. Trimming removed 3 bases at V and 1 base at J, with 16 bases between. The full variable domain, rest sourced from reference TRBV9 and TRBJ2-2, is DSGVTQTPKHLITATGQRVTLRCSPRSGDLSVYWYQQSLDQGLQFLIQYYNGEERAKGNILERFSAQQFPDLHSELNLSSLELGDSALYFCASSETPMRENTGELFFGEGSRLTVL.

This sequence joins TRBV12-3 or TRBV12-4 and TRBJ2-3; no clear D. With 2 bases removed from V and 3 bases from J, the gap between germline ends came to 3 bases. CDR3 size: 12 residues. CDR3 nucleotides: TGTGCCAGCAGTTTAAGGACAGATACGCAGTATTTT. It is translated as CASSLRTDTQYF.

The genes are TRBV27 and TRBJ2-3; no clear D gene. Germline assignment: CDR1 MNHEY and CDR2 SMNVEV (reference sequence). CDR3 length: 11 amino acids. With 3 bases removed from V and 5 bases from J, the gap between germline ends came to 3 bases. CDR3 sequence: CASSFGDTQYF. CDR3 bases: TGTGCCAGCAGTTTTGGAGATACGCAGTATTTT.

DNA for the CDR3: TGTGCCAGCAGTTTAGCCAGGGCCAATGAGCAGTTCTTC. Amino acid sequence: CASSLARANEQFF. The chain has TRBV28 and TRBJ2-1; D possibly corresponds to TRBD1 (5 bases). The germline gives CDR1 MDHEN, CDR2 SYDVKM. CDR3 length equals 13 residues. Trimming took 2 bases from V and 6 from J, leaving 8 bases between them.

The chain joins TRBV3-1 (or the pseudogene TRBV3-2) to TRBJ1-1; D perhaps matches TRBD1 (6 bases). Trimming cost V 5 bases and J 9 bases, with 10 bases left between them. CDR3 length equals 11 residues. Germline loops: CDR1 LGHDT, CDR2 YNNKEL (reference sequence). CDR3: CASSNTGQAFF. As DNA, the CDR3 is TGTGCCAGCAGCAATACAGGGCAAGCTTTCTTT.

Here the CDR3 reads CASSQYYGWGAVLYEQYF. The CDR3 DNA sequence: TGTGCCAGCAGCCAATACTACGGTTGGGGGGCTGTTTTATACGAGCAGTACTTC. J is TRBJ2-7 and V is TRBV3-1 (or the pseudogene TRBV3-2); D is possibly TRBD1 or TRBD2 (6 bases each). Trimming left V 2 bases short and J 4 bases short, with 24 bases between. The CDR3 is 18 residues long. Looked up from germline, CDR1 is LGHDT and CDR2 is YNNKEL (reference sequence).

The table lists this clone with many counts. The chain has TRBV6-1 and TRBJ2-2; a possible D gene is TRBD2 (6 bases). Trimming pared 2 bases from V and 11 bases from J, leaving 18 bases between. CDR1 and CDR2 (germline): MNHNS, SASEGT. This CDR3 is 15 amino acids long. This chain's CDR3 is CASSERVGEARELFF. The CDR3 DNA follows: TGTGCCAGCAGTGAACGGGTAGGGGAGGCCAGAGAGCTGTTTTTT.

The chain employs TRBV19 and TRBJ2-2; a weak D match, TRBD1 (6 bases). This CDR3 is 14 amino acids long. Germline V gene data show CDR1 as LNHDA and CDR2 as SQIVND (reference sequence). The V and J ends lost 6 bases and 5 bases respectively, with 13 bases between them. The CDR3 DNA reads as TGTGCCAGTAGACAGGGCCTCACTACCGGGGAGCTGTTTTTT. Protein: CASRQGLTTGELFF.

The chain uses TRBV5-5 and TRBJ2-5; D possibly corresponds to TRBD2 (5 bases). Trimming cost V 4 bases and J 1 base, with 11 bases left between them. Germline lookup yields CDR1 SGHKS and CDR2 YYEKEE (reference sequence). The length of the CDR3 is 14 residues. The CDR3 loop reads CASSPTRAQETQYF. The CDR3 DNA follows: TGTGCCAGCAGCCCTACTAGAGCCCAAGAGACCCAGTACTTC.

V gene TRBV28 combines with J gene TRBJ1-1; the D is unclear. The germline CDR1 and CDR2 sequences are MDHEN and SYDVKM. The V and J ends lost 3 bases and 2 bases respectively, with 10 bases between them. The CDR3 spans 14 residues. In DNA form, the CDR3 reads TGTGCCAGCAGTTTCTCAGACACTAACACTGAAGCTTTCTTT. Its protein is CASSFSDTNTEAFF.

Written as DNA, the CDR3 is TGTGCCAGCAACCCCTACTTCGGCGGGGAGCTGTTTTTT. Amino acid sequence: CASNPYFGGELFF. This chain links TRBV12-3 or TRBV12-4 with TRBJ2-2; D uncertain. There are 13 residues in the CDR3. Deletions cut 7 bases from V and 7 bases from J, with 13 bases between.

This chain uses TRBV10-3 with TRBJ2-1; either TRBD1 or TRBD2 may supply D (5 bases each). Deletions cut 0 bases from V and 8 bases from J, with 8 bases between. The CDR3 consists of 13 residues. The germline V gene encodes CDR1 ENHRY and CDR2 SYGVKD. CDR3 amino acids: CAISESLGDEQFF. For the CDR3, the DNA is TGTGCCATCAGTGAGTCGCTGGGGGATGAGCAGTTCTTC.

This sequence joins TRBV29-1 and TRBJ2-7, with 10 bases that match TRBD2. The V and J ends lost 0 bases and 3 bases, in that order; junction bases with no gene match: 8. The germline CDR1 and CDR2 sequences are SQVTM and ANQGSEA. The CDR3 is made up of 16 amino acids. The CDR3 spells CSVEDGGSGRFYEQYF. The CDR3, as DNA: TGCAGCGTTGAAGATGGGGGTAGCGGGAGGTTCTACGAGCAGTACTTC.

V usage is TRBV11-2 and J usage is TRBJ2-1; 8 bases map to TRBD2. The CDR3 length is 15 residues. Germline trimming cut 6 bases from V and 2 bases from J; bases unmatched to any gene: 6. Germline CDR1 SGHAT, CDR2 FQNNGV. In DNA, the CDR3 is TGTGCCAGCAGAATACCTAGCGGGCCCTACAATGAGCAGTTCTTC. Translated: CASRIPSGPYNEQFF.